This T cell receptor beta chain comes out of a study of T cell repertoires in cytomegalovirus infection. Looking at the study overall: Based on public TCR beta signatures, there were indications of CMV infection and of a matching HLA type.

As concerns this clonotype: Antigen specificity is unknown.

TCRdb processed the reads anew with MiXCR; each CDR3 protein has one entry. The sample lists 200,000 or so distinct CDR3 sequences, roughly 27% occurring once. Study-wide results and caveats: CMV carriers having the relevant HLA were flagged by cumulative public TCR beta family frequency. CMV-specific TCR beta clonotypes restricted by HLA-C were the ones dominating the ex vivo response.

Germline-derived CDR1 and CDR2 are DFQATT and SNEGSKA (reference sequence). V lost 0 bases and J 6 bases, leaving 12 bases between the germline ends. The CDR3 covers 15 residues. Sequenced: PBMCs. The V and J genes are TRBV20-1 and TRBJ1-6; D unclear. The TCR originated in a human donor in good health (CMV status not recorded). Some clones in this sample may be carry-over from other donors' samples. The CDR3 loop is CSARDSRLPNSPLHF. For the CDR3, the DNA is TGCAGTGCTAGAGATTCCAGACTGCCTAATTCACCCCTCCACTTT.